This entry features one T cell receptor (beta chain) sequence. Patients aged 18 to 65 with hyperthyroidism were newly diagnosed, with duration under 2 months. This sample stems from a study of T cells in Graves' hyperthyroidism and ophthalmopathy. Researchers amplified the TCR beta CDR3 regions from RNA transcripts. Carried out on the TCR CDR3, a first-round RT-PCR used the HTBI primer set. TCRdb reanalysed the multiplex PCR reads using MiXCR and keeps one entry per CDR3 protein. The sample yields about 840,000 distinct CDR3 sequences, 38% seen once. Trimming at V came to 6 bases and at J to 3 bases, leaving 7 bases not matched to a gene. Germline CDR1 is MNHEY and CDR2 is SVGAGI. This CDR3 has 14 amino acids.

Sequencing was performed on blood. The sequence derives from a man younger than 35 with Graves' hyperthyroidism. The rearrangement links TRBV6-5 to TRBJ2-7; 8 nucleotides agree with TRBD2. The CDR3 bases are TGTGCCAGCAGCCTCGGGGGGGAGCACTACGAGCAGTACTTC. Its protein is CASSLGGEHYEQYF.